This T cell receptor (beta chain) was observed in a study of shared clonotypes between healthy human individuals. Study context: A donor's plate count was three for CD4 naive and three for CD4 memory; CD8 naive had two and CD8 memory one.

Naive CD8 populations comprised CD45RO-negative cells positively selected for CCR7, excluding terminally differentiated effector memory CD45RA+ cells. A note on this clone: What it binds is not known.

The authors' processing: Junction-only immunoSEQ sequences carried no quality scores, so filtering differed. Method: immunoSEQ multiplex PCR; TCRdb's copy keeps in-frame clones and lacks some. V, J and clone size are taken as reported in that table, and D and trimming were inferred from the DNA itself. In the table there are approximately 600,000 clones, about 95% of which are singletons. Study results and caveats: Generally, estimated richness proved larger in naive subsets than it did in memory subsets. Only blood was sampled, and tissue TCR repertoires likely differ from blood ones.

The length of the CDR3 is 16 residues. Germline V gene lookup returns CDR1 MDHEN and CDR2 SYDVKM. Trimming cost V 7 bases and J 0 bases, with 15 bases left between them. The chain recombines TRBV28 with TRBJ2-2, with no clear D. The sample was naive CD8+ T cells sorted from blood. This sequence originates from a woman in her 30s in good health. CDR3 sequence reads: CASTVDGIANTGELFF. The CDR3 nucleotides are TGTGCCAGCACGGTGGATGGGATAGCGAACACCGGGGAGCTGTTTTTT.